This is a list of T cell receptor beta chains from one sample in a study of shared clonotypes between healthy human individuals. The protocol was immunoSEQ multiplex PCR, while the TCRdb copy is restricted to in-frame clones and leaves out a portion. Here the sample spans 1,500,000 or so clones, about 98.5% being singletons. Sequenced input: naive CD4+ T cells sorted from blood. The receptors come from a man aged 25-45 years in good health. Each CDR3 is given with its conserved first and last residue. The D gene is left open where the match is weak. Some rows have no size entry. The others give once, few or many, or a class for an expanded clone.

v_gene,j_gene,d_gene,abundance,CDR3nt,CDR3aa
TRBV5-5,TRBJ1-2,-,-,TGTGCCAGCAGCTTAACACCCTCGGATGGAGCTAACTATGGCTACACCTTC,CASSLTPSDGANYGYTF
TRBV30,TRBJ2-7,-,-,TGTGCCTGGAGTGTTGGTGGTAGCTCCTACGAGCAGTACTTC,CAWSVGGSSYEQYF
TRBV19,TRBJ2-1,TRBD1,once,TGTGCCAGTAGCCGGACAGGGGGTAACAATGAGCAGTTCTTC,CASSRTGGNNEQFF
TRBV25-1,TRBJ1-5,TRBD1,-,TGTGCCAGCAGTGAACGGGACAGGGTAGGCCAGCCCCAGCATTTT,CASSERDRVGQPQHF
TRBV10-2,TRBJ2-3,-,-,TGCGCCAGCAGTGAGTTGGGCGGTAGCACAGATACGCAGTATTTT,CASSELGGSTDTQYF
TRBV19,TRBJ2-1,-,-,TGTGCCAGTAGTATATCTAGCGCCAGTCCATCCGAGCAGTTCTTC,CASSISSASPSEQFF
TRBV6-1,TRBJ2-3,-,-,TGTGCCAGCAGTGAAGACCCAGCCGCAGATACGCAGTATTTT,CASSEDPAADTQYF
TRBV28,TRBJ2-5,TRBD1,-,TGTGCCAGCAGCACGGCGGGACAGGGGGAGACCCAGTACTTC,CASSTAGQGETQYF
TRBV29-1,TRBJ2-3,-,-,TGCAGCGTTGAGAGTCCAGCAGGCGCAGATACGCAGTATTTT,CSVESPAGADTQYF
TRBV5-4,TRBJ2-1,TRBD2,-,TGTGCCAGCAGCTTATGGACTAGCGGTCACAATGAGCAGTTCTTC,CASSLWTSGHNEQFF
TRBV28,TRBJ1-3,-,-,TGTGCCAGCAGAGACGGATACTTCTCTGGAAACACCATATATTTT,CASRDGYFSGNTIYF